These T cell receptor beta chains were read from a single sample in a study of cytomegalovirus exposure and HLA in healthy donors. Sequencing used immunoSEQ multiplex PCR; TCRdb keeps in-frame clones, though not all of them. Here the sample spans 150,000 or so clones, roughly 86% being singletons. Sequencing was done on a sample of PBMCs. These receptors originate from a man between 18 and 29 years old in good health and CMV-seropositive. CDR3s include the opening cysteine and the closing phenylalanine or tryptophan. The order of the fields is V gene, CDR3 protein.

v_gene: TRBV5-4
CDR3aa: CASSVAGGADTQYF

v_gene: TRBV28
CDR3aa: CASSVAGGRGNEQFF

v_gene: TRBV5-6
CDR3aa: CASSLTGFSYEQYF

v_gene: TRBV29-1
CDR3aa: CSVMLLAGGQETQYF

v_gene: TRBV10-3
CDR3aa: CASADSYEQYF

v_gene: TRBV9
CDR3aa: CASSVGQYNEQFF

v_gene: TRBV15
CDR3aa: CATSRAGGGYEQYF

v_gene: TRBV13
CDR3aa: CASSKRDSKETQYF

v_gene: TRBV29-1
CDR3aa: CSAGTNWGLAGNNEQFF

v_gene: TRBV25-1
CDR3aa: CASRHRGWGGELFF

v_gene: TRBV27
CDR3aa: CASSLPGQLWTEAFF

v_gene: TRBV4-1
CDR3aa: CASSGLAGDNNEQFF

v_gene: TRBV28
CDR3aa: CASRPTWSSYEQYF

v_gene: TRBV2
CDR3aa: CASRGGVSGGTQYF

v_gene: TRBV2
CDR3aa: CASSPPDRGEKLFF

v_gene: TRBV5-1
CDR3aa: CASSPGSYEQYF

v_gene: TRBV27
CDR3aa: CASREGTYGYTF

v_gene: TRBV7-3
CDR3aa: CASSLFPADTQYF

v_gene: TRBV6-5
CDR3aa: CASSYSSGGASYEQYF

v_gene: TRBV27
CDR3aa: CASSSSTSGDSDTQYF

v_gene: TRBV2
CDR3aa: CASRPTGSGEQFF

v_gene: TRBV6-5
CDR3aa: CASSYSGGRRDSPLHF

v_gene: TRBV28
CDR3aa: CASSSIVTSGYNEQFF

v_gene: TRBV19
CDR3aa: CASSSRQGSGYTF

v_gene: TRBV5-1
CDR3aa: CASSLDSSGNTIYF

v_gene: TRBV9
CDR3aa: CASSVGSSTVYEQYF

v_gene: TRBV5-6
CDR3aa: CASSLGGQGGVEQYF

v_gene: TRBV29-1
CDR3aa: CSVDYGDFYGYTF

v_gene: TRBV27
CDR3aa: CASSLAGQGAGNTIYF

v_gene: TRBV4-1
CDR3aa: CASSQDIGGNTIYF

v_gene: TRBV13
CDR3aa: CASSGRQDSSYNEQFF

v_gene: TRBV6-5
CDR3aa: CASSLVGSPETQYF

v_gene: TRBV6-5
CDR3aa: CASTPTRSSDTQYF

v_gene: TRBV9
CDR3aa: CASSVEPGTGRSTDTQYF

v_gene: TRBV4-3
CDR3aa: CASSRSPGGTGGWNEQFF

v_gene: TRBV14
CDR3aa: CASSQAGRYNEQFF

v_gene: TRBV5-4
CDR3aa: CASSRTGGSTEAFF

v_gene: TRBV28
CDR3aa: CASSPSGQLYNEQFF

v_gene: TRBV19
CDR3aa: CASSAGTNYNEQFF

v_gene: TRBV9
CDR3aa: CASSVEGRRETQYF

v_gene: TRBV6-1
CDR3aa: CASSQQDHSGNTIYF

v_gene: TRBV25-1
CDR3aa: CASSEGSGYNEQFF

v_gene: TRBV9
CDR3aa: CASSFRTSGASTDTQYF

v_gene: TRBV2
CDR3aa: CASSVPSGRGNEQFF

v_gene: TRBV6-5
CDR3aa: CASSSPSTGAETQYF

v_gene: TRBV10-3
CDR3aa: CAISPAGGTDTQYF

v_gene: TRBV15
CDR3aa: CATSRGQGLQPQHF

v_gene: TRBV6-1
CDR3aa: CASSEWGPGNTIYF

v_gene: TRBV2
CDR3aa: CASSEGGARTYEQYF

v_gene: TRBV30
CDR3aa: CAWSVRFGRAETQYF